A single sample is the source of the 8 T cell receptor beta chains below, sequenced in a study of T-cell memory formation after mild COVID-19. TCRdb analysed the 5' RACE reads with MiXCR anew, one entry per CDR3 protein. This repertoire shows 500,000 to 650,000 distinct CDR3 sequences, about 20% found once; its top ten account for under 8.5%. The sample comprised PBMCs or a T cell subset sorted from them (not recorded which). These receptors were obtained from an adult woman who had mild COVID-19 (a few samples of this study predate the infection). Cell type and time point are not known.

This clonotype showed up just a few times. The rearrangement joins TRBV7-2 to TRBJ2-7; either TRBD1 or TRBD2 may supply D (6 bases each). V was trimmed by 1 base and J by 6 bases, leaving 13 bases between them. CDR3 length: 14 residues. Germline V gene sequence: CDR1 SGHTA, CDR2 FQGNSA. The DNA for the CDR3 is TGTGCCAGCAGCTTAGACGGGGGCCCGGGCGAGCAGTACTTC. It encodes CASSLDGGPGEQYF.

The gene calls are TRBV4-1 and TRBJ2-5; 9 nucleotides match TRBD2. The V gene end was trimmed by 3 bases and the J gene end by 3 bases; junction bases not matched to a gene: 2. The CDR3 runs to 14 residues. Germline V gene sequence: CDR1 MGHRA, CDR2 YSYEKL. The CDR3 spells CASSQTSGEETQYF. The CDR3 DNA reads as TGCGCCAGCAGCCAGACTAGCGGTGAAGAGACCCAGTACTTC.

The CDR3 nucleotides read TGTGCCACCTCCCCCCCCGGGACAGGGTCAGTTGCTGAGCAGTTCTTC. Translating gives CATSPPGTGSVAEQFF. The rearrangement uses TRBV7-9 and TRBJ2-1; TRBD1 matches 9 bases. The CDR3 contains 16 residues. With V trimmed by 10 bases and J by 9 bases, 19 bases remained unmatched. CDR1 and CDR2 from the germline V gene are SEHNR and FQNEAQ (reference sequence).

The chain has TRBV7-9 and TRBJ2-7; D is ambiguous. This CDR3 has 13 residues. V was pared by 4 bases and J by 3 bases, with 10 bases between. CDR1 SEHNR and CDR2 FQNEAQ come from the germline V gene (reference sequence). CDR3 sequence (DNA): TGTGCCAGCAGCTACTCGGACGTCTACGAGCAGTACTTC. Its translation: CASSYSDVYEQYF.

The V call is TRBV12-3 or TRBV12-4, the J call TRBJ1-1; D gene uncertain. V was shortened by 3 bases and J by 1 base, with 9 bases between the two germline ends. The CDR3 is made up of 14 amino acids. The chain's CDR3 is CASSFASRNTEAFF. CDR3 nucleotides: TGTGCCAGCAGTTTTGCAAGCAGGAACACTGAAGCTTTCTTT.

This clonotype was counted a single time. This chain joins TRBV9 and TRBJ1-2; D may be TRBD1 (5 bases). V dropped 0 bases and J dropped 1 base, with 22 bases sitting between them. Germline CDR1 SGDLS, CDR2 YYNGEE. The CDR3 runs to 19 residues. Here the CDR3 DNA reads TGTGCCAGCAGCGTAGCTACCAAGGGAGTGCAGGACATTAACTATGGCTACACCTTC. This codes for CASSVATKGVQDINYGYTF.

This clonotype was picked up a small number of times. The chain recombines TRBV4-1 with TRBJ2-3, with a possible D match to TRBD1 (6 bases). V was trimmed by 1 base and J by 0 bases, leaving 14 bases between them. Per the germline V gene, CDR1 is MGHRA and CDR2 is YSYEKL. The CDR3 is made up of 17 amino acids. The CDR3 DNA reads TGCGCCAGCAGCCAAGTCTGGGGGCCCACGAGCACAGATACGCAGTATTTT. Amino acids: CASSQVWGPTSTDTQYF.

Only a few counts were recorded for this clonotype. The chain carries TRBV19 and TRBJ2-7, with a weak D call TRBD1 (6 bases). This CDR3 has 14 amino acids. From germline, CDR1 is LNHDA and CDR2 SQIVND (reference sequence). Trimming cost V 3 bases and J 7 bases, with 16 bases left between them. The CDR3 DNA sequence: TGTGCCAGTAGTATGGGGGACATCGTGGGGGAGCAGTACTTC. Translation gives CASSMGDIVGEQYF.